The 9 T cell receptor beta chains below come from one sample, sequenced in a study of blood T cell repertoires in COVID-19. Data came from immunoSEQ multiplex PCR; TCRdb stores just in-frame clones and leaves some out. The table includes 240,000 or so clones, approximately 80% detected once. Specimen: peripheral blood. The receptor source for this set is a woman over 75 with acute or convalescent COVID-19.

The V call is TRBV15, the J call TRBJ2-3; 7 nucleotides line up with TRBD1. The CDR3 length is 15 residues. After removal of 0 bases from V and 2 bases from J, the junction contained 2 bases not matched to a gene. Germline V gene data show CDR1 as LNHNV and CDR2 as YYDKDF (reference sequence). The CDR3 nucleotides are TGTGCCACCAGCAGAGAGGGACAGTTCACAGATACGCAGTATTTT. Translated: CATSREGQFTDTQYF.

The CDR3 sequence is CASSQPTSGSYEQYF. Written as DNA, the CDR3 is TGCGCCAGCAGCCAACCCACTAGCGGGAGTTACGAGCAGTACTTC. This sequence joins TRBV4-1 and TRBJ2-7, with 11 nucleotides matching TRBD2. The CDR3 is 15 amino acids. Unmatched junction bases numbered 4, after V lost 2 bases and J lost 4 bases. CDR1 and CDR2 (germline): MGHRA, YSYEKL.

This clone was counted a few times. The genes are TRBV6-5 and TRBJ2-7; 9 nucleotides align to TRBD1. V gave up 0 bases and J gave up 4 bases; unmatched junction bases: 7. This CDR3 has 16 amino acids. From germline, CDR1 is MNHEY and CDR2 SVGAGI. The CDR3 bases are TGTGCCAGCAGTTACTCGTATGGGACAGGGTCGTACGAGCAGTACTTC. It yields the protein CASSYSYGTGSYEQYF.

This chain joins TRBV19 and TRBJ1-2; 7 nucleotides agree with TRBD1. The length of the CDR3 is 15 residues. After removal of 9 bases from V and 4 bases from J, the junction contained 14 bases not matched to a gene. The germline gives CDR1 LNHDA, CDR2 SQIVND (reference sequence). This CDR3 is CASRDARGRTYGYTF. The CDR3 DNA is TGTGCCAGCCGAGACGCCAGGGGGAGGACCTATGGCTACACCTTC. Full variable domain (rest looked up from reference TRBV19 and TRBJ1-2): DGGITQSPKYLFRKEGQNVTLSCEQNLNHDAMYWYRQDPGQGLRLIYYSQIVNDFQKGDIAEGYSVSREKKESFPLTVTSAQKNPTAFYLCASRDARGRTYGYTFGSGTRLTVV.

The V call is TRBV18, the J call TRBJ1-6; 8 bases are a match to TRBD1. Losses at the gene ends were 6 bases for V and 5 bases for J; bases not matched to a gene: 3. CDR1 is KGHSH, CDR2 LQKENI, per germline. This CDR3 has 14 amino acids. Here the CDR3 reads CASSRQGNNSPLHF. The CDR3, as DNA: TGTGCCAGCTCTAGACAGGGGAATAATTCACCCCTCCACTTT.

This clone was seen only a few times. This chain links TRBV4-3 with TRBJ1-5, with TRBD1 as a possible D gene (6 bases). The CDR3 is 17 residues long. Trimming pared 0 bases from V and 0 bases from J, leaving 12 bases between. Germline lookup yields CDR1 LGHNA and CDR2 YSLEER. CDR3 in amino acids: CASSQDIRTDSNQPQHF. CDR3 nucleotide sequence: TGCGCCAGCAGCCAAGATATTAGGACAGATAGCAATCAGCCCCAGCATTTT.

With respect to this clone: Additional DNA sequences in this sample encode the identical CDR3. This rearrangement joins TRBV7-3 to TRBJ2-3, with 7 positions matching TRBD1. Germline V gene lookup returns CDR1 SGHTA and CDR2 FQGTGA. The CDR3 covers 14 residues. Trimming removed 3 bases from V and 2 bases from J; junction bases left unmatched: 2. This chain's CDR3 is CASSLTGLTDTQYF. CDR3 DNA: TGTGCCAGCAGCTTGACAGGGCTCACAGATACGCAGTATTTT.

The chain has TRBV30 and TRBJ2-1; possibly TRBD2 for D (6 bases). V was cut by 2 bases and J by 14 bases, with 16 bases left in between. CDR1 GTSNPN and CDR2 SVGIG come from the germline V gene (reference sequence). This CDR3 region has 12 residues. CDR3 in DNA: TGTGCCTGGAGTTCCGCCTCGGACTACGAGTTCTTC. This codes for CAWSSASDYEFF. The entire variable domain, with the rest obtained from reference TRBV30 and TRBJ2-1, is as follows: SQTIHQWPATLVQPVGSPLSLECTVEGTSNPNLYWYRQAAGRGLQLLFYSVGIGQISSEVPQNLSASRPQDRQFILSSKKLLLSDSGFYLCAWSSASDYEFFGPGTRLTVL.

This clone occurred once. The gene calls are TRBV7-6 and TRBJ2-5; 9 positions agree with TRBD1. J gave up 4 bases and V 5 bases, and 8 bases lay outside the gene matches. Germline V lookup: CDR1 SGHVS, CDR2 FNYEAQ. This CDR3 spans 15 amino acids. The CDR3 region has the DNA TGTGCCAGCAGCCCGGGCCCGGGACAGGGAGAGACCCAGTACTTC. Protein: CASSPGPGQGETQYF.